Described below is a single T cell receptor (beta chain) sequence and its context. This clonotype has a handful of counts. Its antigen is currently not known. Per-base quality was not reported, and no clone a single base away is much larger than it. At the junction V is shortened by 5 bases and J by 4 bases; bases outside the gene matches: 5. CDR1 SGHVS and CDR2 FNYEAQ were looked up in the germline V gene. The CDR3 starts with the cysteine, ends with the phenylalanine, and has 14 residues. Kept here is only the CDR3 DNA, which spans 42 bases and is read in frame from base 1. This sample was sequenced with an Illumina HiSeq 1500. Clones were called with MiXCR by TCRdb after fastp trimmed the public reads at Q25, and only in-frame beta chains were retained. Here each entry gathers all rows of one CDR3 protein and keeps the most common genes and DNA. The sample table holds 800,000 to 950,000 distinct CDR3 sequences, of which roughly 33% were seen once. The ten largest clones take up roughly 12% of the sample.

This specimen belongs to a study of T cell repertoires in cytomegalovirus infection (dated by TCRdb to about 2019). Describing the broader study: The peptide stimulations were aimed at well-studied HLA-B-restricted epitopes as well as recently identified HLA-C-restricted CMV epitopes, whose presentation resists viral immunomodulation. Donor HLA type was relevant to the analysis, as public TCR beta signatures indicated carriage of CMV infection together with the matching HLA type. Overall study results and their limits: The ex vivo response was dominated by HLA-C-restricted CMV-specific TCR beta clonotypes, and the single most frequent clonotype in two of eight donors was supplied by these HLA-C-restricted clonotypes. Carriers of CMV infection plus the relevant HLA type were discriminated by the cumulative frequency of public TCR beta family members in the study cohort and in an independent roughly 380-donor cohort.

Per the publication, the treatment or condition label means: in vitro stimulation with specific CMV peptide epitopes to enrich CMV-specific T cells. The chain is made from TRBV7-6 and TRBJ1-1; a stretch of 9 junction bases matches TRBD1. This TCR came from a human donor in good health (CMV status not recorded). Some clones in this sample may be carry-over from other donors' samples. The source material was cultured CD8+ T cells from PBMCs, sampled from culture after CMV antigen stimulation. The nucleotide sequence is TGTGCCAGCAGCCCGACAGGGGGGTTCACTGAAGCTTTCTTT. Its coded protein is CASSPTGGFTEAFF.